These 17 T cell receptor beta chains were sequenced from one sample in a study of blood T cell repertoires in COVID-19. Profiled with immunoSEQ multiplex PCR; TCRdb holds only in-frame clones, not every one. The repertoire includes 150,000 to 200,000 clones, approximately 88% of them detected once, and roughly 15% sits in the top ten. Sequencing was performed on peripheral blood. Receptors originate from a man between 18 and 35 years old with active or convalescent COVID-19.

This chain links TRBV10-3 with TRBJ1-3, with no clear D. Trimming shortened V by 2 bases and J by 0 bases, and 14 bases separated the two germline ends. This CDR3 spans 17 amino acids. Germline CDR1 reads ENHRY; CDR2 reads SYGVKD. DNA for the CDR3: TGTGCCATCAGTGAGGAAGGTCTGGCGGTCTCTGGAAACACCATATATTTT. Protein sequence: CAISEEGLAVSGNTIYF.

This clone was observed a few times. The chain has TRBV4-1 and TRBJ2-7; D is uncertain. Per germline, CDR1 MGHRA and CDR2 YSYEKL. V lost 3 bases and J 0 bases, leaving 12 bases between the germline ends. This CDR3 region has 15 residues. CDR3 nucleotides: TGCGCCAGCAGCCAGGGCCGTGACAACTCCTACGAGCAGTACTTC. It is translated as CASSQGRDNSYEQYF.

This clone occurred once. The chain is built from TRBV18 and TRBJ1-2; D perhaps matches TRBD1 (5 bases). Trimming stripped 4 bases from V and 0 bases from J, with 21 bases between. Germline V gene data show CDR1 as KGHSH and CDR2 as LQKENI. The CDR3 has 18 residues. Here the CDR3 DNA reads TGTGCCAGCTCACTAACATCGGGACTAACGGCAACTAACTATGGCTACACCTTC. As protein: CASSLTSGLTATNYGYTF.

The chain carries TRBV7-8 and TRBJ2-7, with TRBD2 as a possible D gene (6 bases). The V end was cut by 0 bases, the J end by 3 bases, with 12 bases between. The CDR3 has 15 amino acids. Germline CDR1 is SGHVS and CDR2 is FQNEAQ. The DNA for the CDR3 is TGTGCCAGCAGCTTAGCGGAGGGCCTACTCTACGAGCAGTACTTC. Its translation: CASSLAEGLLYEQYF.

This chain connects TRBV5-6 to TRBJ2-7, with 8 bases lining up with TRBD1. The CDR3 length is 16 residues. J gave up 6 bases and V 4 bases, and 15 bases lay outside the gene matches. CDR1 and CDR2 (germline): SGHDT, YYEEEE. The CDR3 DNA is TGTGCCAGCAGCGAGGACCGCCGGGACAGGCCCCGCGAGCAGTACTTC. It encodes CASSEDRRDRPREQYF.

This chain links TRBV3-1 (or the pseudogene TRBV3-2) with TRBJ1-6; 7 bases are shared with TRBD1. The J segment lost 10 bases and the V segment lost 4 bases, leaving 4 bases of the junction unmatched. This CDR3 is built from 13 residues. Germline V lookup: CDR1 LGHDT, CDR2 YNNKEL (reference sequence). The CDR3 region is CASSLRGRSPLHF. DNA of the CDR3: TGTGCCAGCAGCCTCAGGGGGAGGTCACCCCTCCACTTT.

This rearrangement joins TRBV11-3 to TRBJ1-5; D ambiguous. This CDR3 spans 15 amino acids. Germline loops: CDR1 SGHNT, CDR2 YENEEA. Trimming left V 5 bases short and J 4 bases short, with 15 bases between. CDR3 DNA sequence: TGTGCCAGCAGCCAGAATCAGTTGCAGAATCAGCCCCAGCATTTT. Its translation is CASSQNQLQNQPQHF.

The chain couples TRBV19 to TRBJ1-5, with 9 bases lining up with TRBD1. V lost 5 bases, J lost 10 bases, and 6 bases stayed unmatched. The CDR3 extends over 13 amino acids. CDR1 LNHDA and CDR2 SQIVND come from the germline V gene (reference sequence). The CDR3 loop reads CASSEQGARPQHF. CDR3 bases: TGTGCCAGTAGTGAACAGGGGGCGCGCCCCCAGCATTTT.

This clone has only a few counts. The chain recombines TRBV12-3 or TRBV12-4 with TRBJ1-5; no reliable D call. CDR3 length: 13 amino acids. Deletions cut 2 bases from V and 1 base from J, with 3 bases between. This chain's CDR3 is CASSLSSNQPQHF. CDR3 coding DNA: TGTGCCAGCAGTTTATCAAGCAATCAGCCCCAGCATTTT.

This chain connects TRBV18 to TRBJ2-2, with 12 bases matching TRBD2. The V and J ends lost 3 bases and 0 bases, in that order; junction bases with no gene match: 5. Looked up from germline, CDR1 is KGHSH and CDR2 is LQKENI. This CDR3 is built from 18 residues. The CDR3 DNA reads TGTGCCAGCTCACCTCGGACTAGCGGGACGACGAACACCGGGGAGCTGTTTTTT. It encodes CASSPRTSGTTNTGELFF.

This clone was picked up one time. The chain combines TRBV7-9 with TRBJ2-3; D not resolved. V was clipped by 2 bases and J by 2 bases, with 17 bases between them. Germline CDR1 is SEHNR and CDR2 is FQNEAQ (reference sequence). This CDR3 has 17 amino acids. The DNA of the CDR3 is TGTGCCAGCAGCTTAAAAGCAGGTTCTATATTCACAGATACGCAGTATTTT. Its translation: CASSLKAGSIFTDTQYF.

On this clone: A much bigger clone sits one base away, suggesting this may be a read error. The V and J genes are TRBV13 and TRBJ2-7, with 11 nucleotides matching TRBD2. J was trimmed by 3 bases and V by 0 bases; bases with no gene match: 1. The CDR3 is 15 residues long. Germline values: CDR1 PRHDT, CDR2 FYEKMQ (reference sequence). The CDR3 sequence: CASSLGTSGIYEQYF. The CDR3 DNA follows: TGTGCCAGCAGCTTAGGGACTAGCGGGATCTACGAGCAGTACTTC. The full variable domain, rest sourced from reference TRBV13 and TRBJ2-7, is AAGVIQSPRHLIKEKRETATLKCYPIPRHDTVYWYQQGPGQDPQFLISFYEKMQSDKGSIPDRFSAQQFSDYHSELNMSSLELGDSALYFCASSLGTSGIYEQYFGPGTRLTVT.

CDR3: CASSPQGRGNSPLHF. The CDR3 DNA follows: TGTGCCAGCTCACCACAGGGAAGGGGGAATTCACCCCTCCACTTT. V is TRBV18 and J is TRBJ1-6; possible D gene TRBD1, 6 bases. The CDR3 extends over 15 amino acids. Germline V gives CDR1 KGHSH, CDR2 LQKENI. Trimming stripped 1 base from V and 7 bases from J, with 11 bases between.

V usage is TRBV7-9 and J usage is TRBJ1-4; 7 bases align to TRBD1. The CDR3 loop spans 16 amino acids. J was trimmed by 0 bases and V by 3 bases; bases with no gene match: 4. CDR1 SEHNR and CDR2 FQNEAQ come from the germline V gene (reference sequence). CDR3 loop: CASSFAQGATNEKLFF. The CDR3 coding sequence is TGTGCCAGCAGCTTTGCCCAGGGGGCAACTAATGAAAAACTGTTTTTT.

This chain uses TRBV11-2 with TRBJ2-7, with D possibly TRBD1 on 6 matching bases. Per the germline V gene, CDR1 is SGHAT and CDR2 is FQNNGV. This CDR3 region has 13 residues. V was clipped by 6 bases and J by 6 bases, with 15 bases between them. The CDR3 DNA sequence: TGTGCCAGCAGTTTTGTTCAGGGGATCGAGCAGTACTTC. Translated, it gives CASSFVQGIEQYF.

This clone was recorded once. The genes are TRBV7-8 and TRBJ2-5, with D maybe TRBD1 (6 bases). This CDR3 is built from 16 residues. V was shortened by 3 bases and J by 1 base, with 15 bases between the two germline ends. Germline V gives CDR1 SGHVS, CDR2 FQNEAQ. The CDR3 DNA follows: TGTGCCAGCAGCTTTCGACAGGCAGGTACCCAAGAGACCCAGTACTTC. It encodes CASSFRQAGTQETQYF.

DNA of the CDR3: TGTGCCAGCAGTTACTCGGGGACAGGGCCACCAGGAAGCTATGGCTACACCTTC. This encodes CASSYSGTGPPGSYGYTF. V gene TRBV6-2 or TRBV6-3 combines with J gene TRBJ1-2, with 9 bases matching TRBD1. Germline CDR1 MNHEY, CDR2 SVGEGT. V trimming: 0 bases; J trimming: 4 bases; junction bases outside the gene matches: 12. The CDR3 runs to 18 residues.